This TCR beta chain was identified during a study of blood T cell repertoires in COVID-19. Study information: Samples taken during acute and convalescent COVID-19 were collected in the United States, Italy and Spain. The cDNA or gDNA used as material had been derived from T cells, B-cell-depleted T cells, or PBMCs.

In the authors' workflow: Using reference gene primer amplification, nucleated cell counts were estimated. The table came from immunoSEQ multiplex PCR; TCRdb's copy has only in-frame clones and leaves some out. D and trimming were read from the DNA, whereas the V and J calls and clone size are those reported in that table. The profile covers fewer than 90,000 clones, with roughly 88% appearing a single time and 7.3% taken by the ten largest. Germline V gene data show CDR1 as SGHKS and CDR2 as YYEKEE (reference sequence). Deletions cut 7 bases from V and 0 bases from J, with 11 bases between. There are 14 residues in the CDR3. This clone was seen a handful of times.

The receptor's source is a man aged 70 or older with acute or convalescent COVID-19. This chain uses TRBV5-5 with TRBJ1-5; no firm D call. What was sequenced was peripheral blood. CDR3 residues: CASGEALSNQPQHF. The CDR3 DNA reads TGTGCCAGCGGGGAGGCGCTTAGCAATCAGCCCCAGCATTTT. Variable domain in full (rest from reference TRBV5-5 and TRBJ1-5): DAGVTQSPTHLIKTRGQQVTLRCSPISGHKSVSWYQQVLGQGPQFIFQYYEKEERGRGNFPDRFSARQFPNYSSELNVNALLLGDSALYLCASGEALSNQPQHFGDGTRLSIL.